The rows below give T cell receptor beta chains drawn from one sample of a study of shared T cell receptors in the human thymus. Clones were sequenced by immunoSEQ multiplex PCR, and TCRdb holds only the in-frame ones, with some missing. The profile shows more than 550,000 clones, approximately 85% of them singletons. The sample also formed part of further work on human thymus T cells.

The specimen was thymocytes. The receptor source for this set is a girl in the first two years of life with a congenital heart defect. Both conserved end residues are part of each CDR3. The order of the fields is J gene, V gene, CDR3 protein.

J gene: TRBJ1-2; V gene: TRBV13; CDR3 protein: CASMQSGTGGGLSHDYGYTF
J gene: TRBJ2-7; V gene: TRBV20-1; CDR3 protein: CSASLDEQYF
J gene: TRBJ1-2; V gene: TRBV7-9; CDR3 protein: CASSPGLGIRPYGYTF
J gene: TRBJ2-1; V gene: TRBV7-3; CDR3 protein: CASSLRGPSGGPAYNEQFF
J gene: TRBJ1-2; V gene: TRBV30; CDR3 protein: CAWRGFRQGRDGYTF
J gene: TRBJ1-2; V gene: TRBV5-6; CDR3 protein: CASSADRPGKLYGYTF
J gene: TRBJ1-2; V gene: TRBV5-4; CDR3 protein: CASSLPGGGYTF
J gene: TRBJ1-2; V gene: TRBV5-1; CDR3 protein: CASRRQPYGYTF
J gene: TRBJ1-1; V gene: TRBV5-4; CDR3 protein: CASSLPGKTEAFF
J gene: TRBJ2-1; V gene: TRBV5-6; CDR3 protein: CASKKVNAGPLDNEQFF
J gene: TRBJ2-7; V gene: TRBV28; CDR3 protein: CASREGDSVYEQYF
J gene: TRBJ1-1; V gene: TRBV15; CDR3 protein: CATSSPTVCLNTEAFF
J gene: TRBJ2-5; V gene: TRBV14; CDR3 protein: CASSPLYRDWETQYF
J gene: TRBJ2-2; V gene: TRBV14; CDR3 protein: CASSPQRRGQGRNGELFF
J gene: TRBJ1-5; V gene: TRBV6-1; CDR3 protein: CASSGAVSNQPQHF
J gene: TRBJ1-1; V gene: TRBV5-5; CDR3 protein: CASRARLNTEAFF
J gene: TRBJ1-2; V gene: TRBV10-2; CDR3 protein: CASSESPLTGVF
J gene: TRBJ1-2; V gene: TRBV6-5; CDR3 protein: CASSSTGFYGYTF
J gene: TRBJ2-7; V gene: TRBV2; CDR3 protein: CASQYYRDTYEQYF
J gene: TRBJ1-4; V gene: TRBV14; CDR3 protein: CASSQDPWGANEKLFF
J gene: TRBJ2-6; V gene: TRBV11-2; CDR3 protein: CASSLAFSGANVLTF
J gene: TRBJ1-1; V gene: TRBV6-5; CDR3 protein: CASSSHASITEAFF
J gene: TRBJ2-1; V gene: TRBV15; CDR3 protein: CATTRTGPRIVSYNEQFF
J gene: TRBJ1-3; V gene: TRBV10-3; CDR3 protein: CAISESKNPAGNTIYF
J gene: TRBJ2-3; V gene: TRBV5-1; CDR3 protein: CASSQRTLAGGRADTQYF
J gene: TRBJ2-3; V gene: TRBV11-2; CDR3 protein: CASSLEAGGPVADTQYF
J gene: TRBJ2-7; V gene: TRBV9; CDR3 protein: CASSVRGSGFLYEQYF
J gene: TRBJ2-7; V gene: TRBV19; CDR3 protein: CASSIRQRGAWGYEQYF
J gene: TRBJ2-7; V gene: TRBV4-1; CDR3 protein: CASSQEGGSPYEQYF